This T cell receptor beta chain was recovered during a study of cytomegalovirus exposure and HLA in healthy donors. Assay: immunoSEQ multiplex PCR; the TCRdb copy retains only in-frame clones and omits some. This sample yields about 54,000 clones, of which 89% are seen a single time; roughly 8% belongs to the top ten. The CDR3 is 13 residues long. Germline-derived CDR1 and CDR2 are LGHNT and FRNRAP. V shed 4 bases and J 7 bases; nucleotides not matched to a gene: 2. This clone appeared a single time. Its cognate antigen is unknown. The donors were members of the validation cohort comprising 100 to 150 subjects, separate from the approximately 630-subject first cohort. General study results and limits: Per published reports, the classifier diagnosed cytomegalovirus status with high specificity and sensitivity. Cytomegalovirus-associated TCR beta chains were listed, numbering 164.

This clonotype was obtained from a woman aged 18-30 years in good health and CMV-seropositive. The specimen was PBMCs. This chain uses TRBV12-5 with TRBJ1-1; 11 bases are shared with TRBD1. CDR3 sequence reads: CASGWDRGSEAFF. The CDR3 nucleotides are TGTGCTAGTGGTTGGGACAGGGGGAGTGAAGCTTTCTTT.